This entry features one TCR beta chain sequence. This record belongs to a study of T cell changes during pregnancy in multiple sclerosis. The CDR3 contains 20 residues. CDR1 and CDR2 (germline): MDHEN, SYDVKM. V was pared by 3 bases and J by 0 bases, with 17 bases of the junction left unmatched. Libraries were prepared by immunoSEQ multiplex PCR; TCRdb keeps only in-frame clonotypes and omits some of them. This table has just under 50,000 clones, 94% appearing once. The source material was CD4+ T cells from peripheral blood mononuclear cells, sampled in the third trimester of pregnancy. The sequence derives from a female donor with multiple sclerosis, enrolled in a pregnancy study. J is TRBJ1-5 and V is TRBV28; 7 bases line up with TRBD1. The chain's CDR3 is CASSFKAPGTDFYSNQPQHF. The CDR3 DNA reads TGTGCCAGCAGTTTCAAAGCCCCCGGGACAGACTTTTATAGCAATCAGCCCCAGCATTTT.